Each of the 27 T cell receptor beta chains below was sequenced from the same sample in a study of vaccination and CD4 T cells after COVID-19. Treatment: approximately 11-day PBMC culture with coronavirus spike peptide pools or control peptides (ViraFEST assay). Those CD4+ T cells from the unexposed donor predate the COVID-19 pandemic (2011-2018). Cultured CD4+ T-cell DNA underwent Oncomine TCR Beta short-read sequencing. After culture, CD4+ T cells served as the source for genomic DNA extraction. Each CDR3 protein is one row after TCRdb ran MiXCR on the PCR reads. The sample yields under 8,000 distinct CDR3 sequences, 41% seen once. For these receptors, no antigen is known. What was sequenced was CD4+ T cells from blood, cultured in vitro. These TCRs come from a human donor in good health.

In the case of this clonotype: A junction boundary mismatches the germline segment, possibly from a read error. The chain couples TRBV2 to TRBJ1-1; D uncertain. The CDR3 length is 16 residues. Germline assignment: CDR1 SNHLY and CDR2 FYNNEI. CDR3 sequence reads: CAGSELVRAANTEAFF. CDR3 DNA: TGTGCCGGCAGTGAATTGGTCCGGGCAGCGAACACTGAAGCTTTCTTT.

The rearrangement joins TRBV27 to TRBJ1-5; D is uncertain. V was cut by 2 bases and J by 6 bases, with 8 bases left in between. Looked up from germline, CDR1 is MNHEY and CDR2 is SMNVEV (reference sequence). The CDR3 is 13 residues long. CDR3 nucleotide sequence: TGTGCCAGCAGTTTAAGGGTCCGTCAGCCCCAGCATTTT. It translates to CASSLRVRQPQHF.

There are a few counts of this clonotype. This chain joins TRBV20-1 and TRBJ2-1; D ambiguous. Per germline, CDR1 DFQATT and CDR2 SNEGSKA (reference sequence). The CDR3 has 19 residues. V was shortened by 2 bases and J by 0 bases, with 23 bases between the two germline ends. The CDR3 DNA sequence: TGCAGTGCTAGATCCTCTTGGGTGGGAAAGGGTAGCTCCTACAATGAGCAGTTCTTC. Its protein is CSARSSWVGKGSSYNEQFF.

The chain carries TRBV10-3 and TRBJ1-1, with D perhaps matching TRBD1 (5 bases). CDR1 is ENHRY and CDR2 is SYGVKD in the germline V gene. The CDR3 has 14 residues. V was pared by 2 bases and J by 6 bases, with 13 bases between. CDR3 bases: TGTGCCATCAGTGAGGGTGTGACAGTTTCTGAAGCTTTCTTT. Translation: CAISEGVTVSEAFF.

V gene TRBV30 combines with J gene TRBJ1-1, with TRBD1 identical over 8 bases. With V trimmed by 2 bases and J by 5 bases, 7 bases remained unmatched. This CDR3 contains 14 residues. From germline, CDR1 is GTSNPN and CDR2 SVGIG (reference sequence). CDR3 DNA: TGTGCCTGGAGTCCGGACAGGGATGGAACTGAAGCTTTCTTT. Amino acid sequence: CAWSPDRDGTEAFF.

This clonotype is judged medium-sized (0.01 to 0.1%). J is TRBJ1-3 and V is TRBV15; no reliable D call. CDR1 is LNHNV and CDR2 is YYDKDF in the germline V gene (reference sequence). Trimming pared 1 base from V and 4 bases from J, leaving 17 bases between. CDR3 size: 17 residues. This CDR3 reads CATSRARGSPTGNTIYF. The CDR3 DNA follows: TGTGCCACCAGCAGAGCCCGTGGCTCCCCAACCGGAAACACCATATATTTT.

The gene calls are TRBV7-2 and TRBJ2-7; 7 nucleotides line up with TRBD2. V lost 7 bases to trimming and J lost 6 bases; unmatched junction nucleotides: 15. Germline CDR1 reads SGHTA; CDR2 reads FQGNSA. The CDR3 extends over 15 amino acids. CDR3 protein: CASTPIGLVGSEQYF. The CDR3 bases are TGTGCCAGCACCCCAATAGGACTAGTTGGTTCCGAGCAGTACTTC. The variable domain in full, completed from reference TRBV7-2 and TRBJ2-7, reads GAGVSQSPSNKVTEKGKDVELRCDPISGHTALYWYRQSLGQGLEFLIYFQGNSAPDKSGLPSDRFSAERTGGSVSTLTIQRTQQEDSAVYLCASTPIGLVGSEQYFGPGTRLTVT.

The chain links TRBV28 to TRBJ1-1; D remains ambiguous. V was shortened by 10 bases and J by 6 bases, with 15 bases between the two germline ends. Germline assignment: CDR1 MDHEN and CDR2 SYDVKM. The length of the CDR3 is 12 residues. Here the CDR3 reads CATTPGIPEAFF. The CDR3 DNA follows: TGTGCCACTACGCCGGGGATTCCTGAAGCTTTCTTT.

The chain links TRBV28 to TRBJ1-2; a possible D gene is TRBD1 (5 bases). The CDR3 runs 17 residues. V gave up 3 bases and J gave up 6 bases, with 23 bases separating them. The germline V gene encodes CDR1 MDHEN and CDR2 SYDVKM. For the CDR3, the DNA is TGTGCCAGCAGTTTGATGGGGCAAGGGGTTAGGCAGAATGGCTACACCTTC. The encoded protein is CASSLMGQGVRQNGYTF.

The rearrangement uses TRBV6-1 and TRBJ1-2; tentative D call: TRBD1 (6 bases). The ends were cut back, 6 bases at V and 5 bases at J, with 13 bases in the middle. Germline lookup yields CDR1 MNHNS and CDR2 SASEGT. This CDR3 region has 13 residues. The CDR3 nucleotides are TGTGCCAGCAGCACTCGAACAGGGTATGGCTACACCTTC. It codes for CASSTRTGYGYTF.

Remarks on this clonotype: This could be a read error, since a much larger clone is one nucleotide away. This rearrangement joins TRBV28 to TRBJ1-2, with 7 bases aligning to TRBD1. CDR3 size: 14 residues. Germline V CDR1 and CDR2: MDHEN, SYDVKM. This chain's CDR3 is CVSRKQGRNYGYTF. The CDR3 DNA is TGTGTCAGCAGAAAACAGGGGAGAAACTATGGCTACACCTTC.

This chain connects TRBV7-8 to TRBJ2-7, with 10 bases aligning to TRBD1. J lost 5 bases, V lost 5 bases, and 6 bases had no gene match. Germline V lookup: CDR1 SGHVS, CDR2 FQNEAQ. This CDR3 is built from 14 residues. This CDR3 is CASSPRDRGNEQYF. In DNA, the CDR3 is TGTGCCAGCAGCCCCCGGGACAGGGGTAACGAGCAGTACTTC.

This chain links TRBV28 with TRBJ1-1, with D possibly matching TRBD1 (6 bases). Germline CDR1 is MDHEN and CDR2 is SYDVKM. The V end was cut by 10 bases, the J end by 1 base, with 16 bases between. This CDR3 spans 14 amino acids. This CDR3 is CATTGPGTNTEAFF. CDR3 sequence (DNA): TGTGCCACCACAGGGCCAGGTACGAACACTGAAGCTTTCTTT.

The rearrangement links TRBV4-1 to TRBJ2-7; 7 nucleotides agree with TRBD2. The CDR3 has 18 amino acids. Germline V gene sequence: CDR1 MGHRA, CDR2 YSYEKL. V was clipped by 0 bases and J by 3 bases; unmatched bases: 14. CDR3 sequence: CASSQDSNKAGRRYEQYF. The CDR3, as DNA: TGCGCCAGCAGCCAAGATTCGAATAAAGCGGGAAGACGCTACGAGCAGTACTTC.

The rearrangement joins TRBV7-2 to TRBJ1-1, with D maybe TRBD1 (5 bases). Trimming left V 5 bases short and J 0 bases short, with 13 bases between. From germline, CDR1 is SGHTA and CDR2 FQGNSA. This CDR3 is built from 15 residues. Here the CDR3 reads CASSLEVTVNTEAFF. In DNA, the CDR3 is TGTGCCAGCAGCCTAGAGGTGACAGTGAACACTGAAGCTTTCTTT.

The genes are TRBV29-1 and TRBJ2-2; D may be TRBD1 or TRBD2 (7 bases each). In germline, CDR1 is SQVTM, CDR2 ANQGSEA. The CDR3 totals 14 residues. The CDR3 region is CTLGEGAVAGELFF. Written as DNA, the CDR3 is TGCACCTTGGGGGAGGGGGCGGTTGCCGGGGAGCTGTTTTTT.

This clonotype was seen a few times. The rearrangement links TRBV10-3 to TRBJ2-7; D possibly corresponds to TRBD2 (5 bases). The CDR3 spans 12 residues. V lost 10 bases and J lost 4, with 14 bases in between. CDR1 is ENHRY and CDR2 is SYGVKD in the germline V gene. The CDR3 protein is CATTPEGYEQYF. In nucleotides, the CDR3 is TGTGCCACGACCCCCGAGGGATACGAGCAGTACTTC.

By frequency in the sample, this clonotype is medium-sized. This sequence joins TRBV27 and TRBJ2-3; D is perhaps TRBD2 (6 bases). The CDR3 loop spans 14 amino acids. From germline, CDR1 is MNHEY and CDR2 SMNVEV (reference sequence). V was pared by 6 bases and J by 3 bases, with 13 bases between. CDR3 in amino acids: CASRRDPRTDTQYF. CDR3 DNA sequence: TGTGCCAGCAGGCGGGATCCCCGAACAGATACGCAGTATTTT.

The genes are TRBV7-9 and TRBJ2-1, with D perhaps matching TRBD2 (5 bases). Deletions cut 11 bases from V and 4 bases from J, with 15 bases between. This CDR3 has 13 residues. The germline CDR1 and CDR2 sequences are SEHNR and FQNEAQ (reference sequence). The CDR3 sequence is CARQEDSYNEQFF. In DNA, the CDR3 is TGTGCCCGCCAGGAGGATTCGTACAATGAGCAGTTCTTC.

V and J are TRBV7-2 and TRBJ2-6, with D unresolved. V dropped 4 bases and J dropped 4 bases, with 14 bases sitting between them. The CDR3 spans 16 residues. Germline CDR1 is SGHTA and CDR2 is FQGNSA. CDR3 sequence (DNA): TGTGCCAGCAGCTCGCCCGACGAGGCAGGGGCCAACGTCCTGACTTTC. It is translated as CASSSPDEAGANVLTF.

The chain combines TRBV28 with TRBJ2-1; 12 nucleotides align to TRBD2. CDR1 is MDHEN, CDR2 SYDVKM, per germline. J gave up 9 bases and V 4 bases, and 13 bases lay outside the gene matches. The CDR3 is 17 amino acids. The CDR3: CASSSWELAGGPGEQFF. The CDR3 DNA reads as TGTGCCAGCAGTTCCTGGGAGCTAGCGGGAGGGCCCGGTGAGCAGTTCTTC.

The chain joins TRBV28 to TRBJ2-5; the D gene is possibly TRBD1 (5 bases). The ends were cut back, 5 bases at V and 5 bases at J, with 15 bases in the middle. Germline V gene lookup returns CDR1 MDHEN and CDR2 SYDVKM. The CDR3 is 14 amino acids. The CDR3 DNA follows: TGTGCCAGCAGTCTACTATTGGGGCGGGAGACCCAGTACTTC. Translation gives CASSLLLGRETQYF. Full variable domain (rest looked up from reference TRBV28 and TRBJ2-5): DVKVTQSSRYLVKRTGEKVFLECVQDMDHENMFWYRQDPGLGLRLIYFSYDVKMKEKGDIPEGYSVSREKKERFSLILESASTNQTSMYLCASSLLLGRETQYFGPGTRLLVL.

This sequence joins TRBV4-1 and TRBJ2-7; 8 bases line up with TRBD2. V was clipped by 0 bases and J by 12 bases; unmatched bases: 10. The CDR3 is 14 residues long. Germline CDR1 reads MGHRA; CDR2 reads YSYEKL. The CDR3 DNA reads as TGCGCCAGCAGCCAAGATTTGTCCGGGAGGGGCCGGTACTTC. Protein product: CASSQDLSGRGRYF.

This clonotype was observed a handful of times. The genes are TRBV28 and TRBJ1-2, with TRBD1 identical over 7 bases. CDR1 and CDR2 from the germline V gene are MDHEN and SYDVKM. V gave up 6 bases and J gave up 2 bases; unmatched junction bases: 9. This CDR3 is built from 15 residues. The CDR3 protein is CASSTGGQLNYGYTF. Written as DNA, the CDR3 is TGTGCCAGCAGCACCGGGGGACAGTTGAACTATGGCTACACCTTC.

This chain joins TRBV7-3 and TRBJ1-2, with TRBD1 matching 8 bases. Per the germline V gene, CDR1 is SGHTA and CDR2 is FQGTGA. The CDR3 runs 14 residues. V was pared by 6 bases and J by 6 bases, with 9 bases of the junction left unmatched. The CDR3 loop reads CASSKGQGEDGYTF. The DNA for the CDR3 is TGTGCCAGCAGTAAAGGACAGGGAGAGGATGGCTACACCTTC.

The chain couples TRBV10-3 to TRBJ1-2; no firm D call. Trimming stripped 3 bases from V and 1 base from J, with 6 bases between. The germline gives CDR1 ENHRY, CDR2 SYGVKD. CDR3 length: 13 residues. DNA for the CDR3: TGTGCCATCAGTGAAGACGGTAACTATGGCTACACCTTC. Translation: CAISEDGNYGYTF.

This clonotype was observed a few times. The chain carries TRBV6-1 and TRBJ1-4; TRBD1 agrees at 11 bases. The CDR3 has 14 residues. J lost 6 bases, V lost 6 bases, and 3 bases had no gene match. Germline values: CDR1 MNHNS, CDR2 SASEGT. Written as DNA, the CDR3 is TGTGCCAGCAGGCGGACAGGGGGCGATGAAAAACTGTTTTTT. It encodes CASRRTGGDEKLFF.